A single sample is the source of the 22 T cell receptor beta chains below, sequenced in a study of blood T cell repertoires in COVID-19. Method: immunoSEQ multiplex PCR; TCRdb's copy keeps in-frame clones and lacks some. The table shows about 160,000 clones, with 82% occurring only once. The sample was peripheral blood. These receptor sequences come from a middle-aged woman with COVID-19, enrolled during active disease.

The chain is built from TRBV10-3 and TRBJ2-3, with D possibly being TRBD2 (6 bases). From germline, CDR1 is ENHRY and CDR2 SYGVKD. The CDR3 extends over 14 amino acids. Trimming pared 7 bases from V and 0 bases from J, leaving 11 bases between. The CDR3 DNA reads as TGTGCCATCAACCAGGCGGGGAGCACAGATACGCAGTATTTT. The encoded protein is CAINQAGSTDTQYF.

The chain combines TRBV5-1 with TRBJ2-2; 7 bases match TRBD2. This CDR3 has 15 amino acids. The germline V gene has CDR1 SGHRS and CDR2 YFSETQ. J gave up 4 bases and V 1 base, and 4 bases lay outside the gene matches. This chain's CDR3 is CASSLSGGGTGELFF. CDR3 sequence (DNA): TGCGCCAGCAGCTTGTCGGGCGGGGGCACCGGGGAGCTGTTTTTT.

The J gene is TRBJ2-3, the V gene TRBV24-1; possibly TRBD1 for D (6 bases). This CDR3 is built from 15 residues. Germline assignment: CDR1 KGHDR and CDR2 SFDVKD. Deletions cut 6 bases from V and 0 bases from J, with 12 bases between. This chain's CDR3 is CATSTRTASTDTQYF. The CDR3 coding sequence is TGTGCCACCAGTACACGGACAGCAAGCACAGATACGCAGTATTTT.

The CDR3 coding sequence is TGTGCCAGCAGCTTTGAGGGACTAGCGGGAGAAGAGCAGTACTTC. This sequence encodes CASSFEGLAGEEQYF. The gene calls are TRBV5-5 and TRBJ2-7; 14 positions agree with TRBD2. This CDR3 has 15 amino acids. CDR1 SGHKS and CDR2 YYEKEE come from the germline V gene (reference sequence). The junction had 5 bases not matched to a gene; V was cut back by 2 bases and J by 7 bases. The complete variable domain, with remaining parts taken from reference TRBV5-5 and TRBJ2-7, reads DAGVTQSPTHLIKTRGQQVTLRCSPISGHKSVSWYQQVLGQGPQFIFQYYEKEERGRGNFPDRFSARQFPNYSSELNVNALLLGDSALYLCASSFEGLAGEEQYFGPGTRLTVT.

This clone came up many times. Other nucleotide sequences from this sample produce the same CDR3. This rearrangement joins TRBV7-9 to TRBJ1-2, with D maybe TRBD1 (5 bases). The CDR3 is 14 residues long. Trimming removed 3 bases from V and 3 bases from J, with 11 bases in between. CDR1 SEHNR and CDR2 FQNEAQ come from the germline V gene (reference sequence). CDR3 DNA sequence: TGTGCCAGCAGCTTGGTCCCGGGGGACTATGGCTACACCTTC. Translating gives CASSLVPGDYGYTF.

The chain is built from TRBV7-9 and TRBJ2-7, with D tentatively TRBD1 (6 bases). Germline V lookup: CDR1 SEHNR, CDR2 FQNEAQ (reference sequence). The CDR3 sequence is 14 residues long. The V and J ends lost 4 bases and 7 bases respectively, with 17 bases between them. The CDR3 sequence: CASSSTGRRGEQYV. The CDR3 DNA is TGTGCCAGCAGCTCTACAGGGAGAAGGGGTGAGCAGTACGTC.

CDR3 amino acids: CASSLQGISSGNTIYF. DNA of the CDR3: TGCGCCAGCAGCCTACAGGGTATAAGTTCTGGAAACACCATATATTTT. V usage is TRBV4-1 and J usage is TRBJ1-3, with D possibly TRBD1 on 6 matching bases. Trimming shortened V by 4 bases and J by 1 base, and 14 bases separated the two germline ends. Germline values: CDR1 MGHRA, CDR2 YSYEKL. The length of the CDR3 is 16 residues.

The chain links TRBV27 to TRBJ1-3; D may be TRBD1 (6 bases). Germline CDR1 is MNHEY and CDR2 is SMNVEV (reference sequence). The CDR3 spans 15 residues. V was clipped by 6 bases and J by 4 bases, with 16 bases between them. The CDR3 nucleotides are TGTGCCAGCAGGACGTTCGGAACAGGGGGAAACACCATATATTTT. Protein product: CASRTFGTGGNTIYF.

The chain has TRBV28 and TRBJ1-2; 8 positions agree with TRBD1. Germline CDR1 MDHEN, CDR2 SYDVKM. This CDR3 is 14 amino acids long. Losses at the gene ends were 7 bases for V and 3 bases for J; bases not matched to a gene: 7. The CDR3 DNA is TGTGCCAGCAACCCGACAGGGGCACACTATGGCTACACCTTC. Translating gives CASNPTGAHYGYTF.

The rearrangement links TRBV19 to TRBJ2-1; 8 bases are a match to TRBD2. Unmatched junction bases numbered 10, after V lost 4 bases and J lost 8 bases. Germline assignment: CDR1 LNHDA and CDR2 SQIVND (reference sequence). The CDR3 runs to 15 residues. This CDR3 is CASSRGREGPHEQFF. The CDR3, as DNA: TGTGCCAGTAGTAGGGGCCGGGAGGGTCCGCATGAGCAGTTCTTC.

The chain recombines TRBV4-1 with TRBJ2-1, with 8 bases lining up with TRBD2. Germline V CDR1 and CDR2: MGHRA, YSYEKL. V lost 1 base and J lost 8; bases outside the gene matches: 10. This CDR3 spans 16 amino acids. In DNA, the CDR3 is TGCGCCAGCAGCCAAGCATCAGCGGGAGCGTCCTATGAGCAGTTCTTC. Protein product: CASSQASAGASYEQFF.

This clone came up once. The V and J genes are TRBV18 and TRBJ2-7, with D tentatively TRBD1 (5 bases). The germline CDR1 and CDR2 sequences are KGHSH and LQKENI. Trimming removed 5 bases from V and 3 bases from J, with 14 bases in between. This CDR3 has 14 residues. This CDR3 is CASSASTGVYEQYF. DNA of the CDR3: TGTGCCAGCTCAGCTTCAACAGGCGTCTACGAGCAGTACTTC.

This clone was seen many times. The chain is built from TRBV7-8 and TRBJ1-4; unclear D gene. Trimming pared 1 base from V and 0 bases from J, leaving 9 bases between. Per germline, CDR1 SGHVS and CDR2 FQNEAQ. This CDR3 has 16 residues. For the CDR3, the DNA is TGTGCCAGCAGCTTAGTAGCTGCTGCAACTAATGAAAAACTGTTTTTT. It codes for CASSLVAAATNEKLFF.

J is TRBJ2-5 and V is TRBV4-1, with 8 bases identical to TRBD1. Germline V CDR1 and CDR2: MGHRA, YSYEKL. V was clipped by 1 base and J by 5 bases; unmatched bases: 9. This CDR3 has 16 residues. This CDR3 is CASSQVDQGAWETQYF. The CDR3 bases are TGCGCCAGCAGCCAAGTGGATCAGGGGGCTTGGGAGACCCAGTACTTC.

The CDR3 region is CASSYASGQETQYF. The CDR3, as DNA: TGTGCCAGCAGTTACGCTAGCGGCCAAGAGACCCAGTACTTC. The rearrangement links TRBV6-5 to TRBJ2-5, with TRBD2 matching over 7 bases. CDR3 length: 14 amino acids. Germline CDR1 reads MNHEY; CDR2 reads SVGAGI. Unmatched junction bases numbered 1, after V lost 2 bases and J lost 1 base.

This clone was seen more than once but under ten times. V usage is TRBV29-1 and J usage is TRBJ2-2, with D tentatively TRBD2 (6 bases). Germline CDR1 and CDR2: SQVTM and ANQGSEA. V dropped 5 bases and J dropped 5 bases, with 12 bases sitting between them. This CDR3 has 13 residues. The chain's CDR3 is CSVMEGRTGELFF. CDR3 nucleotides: TGCAGCGTTATGGAGGGGCGAACCGGGGAGCTGTTTTTT.

CDR3 region: CASSRRGSSYNEQFF. DNA for the CDR3: TGTGCCAGCAGCAGGAGAGGAAGCTCCTACAATGAGCAGTTCTTC. V gene TRBV5-4 combines with J gene TRBJ2-1; no firm D call. Trimming pared 4 bases from V and 0 bases from J, leaving 11 bases between. The CDR3 covers 15 residues. CDR1 SGHNT and CDR2 YYREEE come from the germline V gene (reference sequence).

In DNA form, the CDR3 reads TGTGCCAGCAGCCAATCGGTTACAGGGGTCGGGACCAAAGCTTTCTTT. Amino acid sequence: CASSQSVTGVGTKAFF. V gene TRBV3-1 (or the pseudogene TRBV3-2) combines with J gene TRBJ1-1, with 7 bases matching TRBD1. This CDR3 comprises 16 residues. After removal of 2 bases from V and 9 bases from J, the junction contained 15 bases not matched to a gene. Germline CDR1 and CDR2: LGHDT and YNNKEL (reference sequence).

The CDR3 protein is CASRTGGAGYTF. The CDR3 DNA follows: TGTGCCAGCAGGACAGGGGGCGCAGGCTACACCTTC. The V call is TRBV6-5, the J call TRBJ1-2; TRBD1 matches at 10 bases. The CDR3 extends over 12 amino acids. Trimming removed 6 bases from V and 8 bases from J; junction bases left unmatched: 3. CDR1 and CDR2 (germline): MNHEY, SVGAGI.

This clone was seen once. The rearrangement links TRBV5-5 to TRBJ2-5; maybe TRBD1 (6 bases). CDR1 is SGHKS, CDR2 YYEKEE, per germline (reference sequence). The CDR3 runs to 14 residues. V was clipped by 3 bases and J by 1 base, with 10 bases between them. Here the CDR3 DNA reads TGTGCCAGCAGCTCCTCAGGGGCCCAAGAGACCCAGTACTTC. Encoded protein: CASSSSGAQETQYF.

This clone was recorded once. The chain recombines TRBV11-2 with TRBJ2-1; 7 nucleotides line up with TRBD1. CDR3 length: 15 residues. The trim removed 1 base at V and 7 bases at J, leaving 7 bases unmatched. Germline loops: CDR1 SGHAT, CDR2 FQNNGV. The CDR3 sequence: CASSLVRGGLNEQFF. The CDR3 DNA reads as TGTGCCAGCAGCTTAGTCAGAGGGGGCTTAAATGAGCAGTTCTTC.

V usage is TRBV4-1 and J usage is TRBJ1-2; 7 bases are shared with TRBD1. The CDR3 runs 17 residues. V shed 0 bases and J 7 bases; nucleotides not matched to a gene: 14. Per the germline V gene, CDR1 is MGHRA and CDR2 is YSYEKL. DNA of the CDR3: TGCGCCAGCAGCCAAGATAAGAGACAGGGTTCATTCTCTGGCTACACCTTC. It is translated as CASSQDKRQGSFSGYTF.